A single sample gave rise to the 12 T cell receptor beta chains below, sequenced in a study of monozygotic twins with inflammatory bowel disease (dated by TCRdb to between 2017 and 2020). Library preparation used 5' RACE. Sequencing was performed on an Illumina HiSeq 2500. With the reads reprocessed by TCRdb, a single entry stands for each CDR3 protein sequence and no DNA is reported. The table of this sample itemizes roughly 150,000 distinct CDR3 sequences. Clones ranked in the top ten supply roughly 1.2% of the sample. The sequencing input was blood. The source is a human donor with ulcerative colitis or Crohn's disease, or a healthy co-twin of an affected twin (not recorded which).

The rearrangement joins TRBV29-1 to TRBJ2-2; as DNA is missing, the TRBD1 call by TCRdb cannot be tested. This CDR3 region has 14 residues. Per germline, CDR1 SQVTM and CDR2 ANQGSEA. The CDR3 loop reads CSVGRDPNTGELFF.

This chain links TRBV30 with TRBJ1-6; lacking DNA, the TRBD1 call made by TCRdb goes unchecked. Germline values: CDR1 GTSNPN, CDR2 SVGIG (reference sequence). The CDR3 consists of 14 residues. The CDR3 here is CAWTATGTNSPLHF.

The rearrangement links TRBV7-2 to TRBJ2-3; no DNA is available, so the TRBD1 call from TCRdb remains unchecked. Germline V gene lookup returns CDR1 SGHTA and CDR2 FQGNSA. The length of the CDR3 is 13 residues. CDR3 in amino acids: CASSRERQGVQYF.

The chain has TRBV7-9 and TRBJ1-2. Germline lookup yields CDR1 SEHNR and CDR2 FQNEAQ (reference sequence). The CDR3 has 13 amino acids. CDR3 protein: CASSLLAGPGYTF.

V is TRBV5-1 and J is TRBJ2-1; as DNA is missing, the TRBD2 call by TCRdb cannot be tested. Germline lookup yields CDR1 SGHRS and CDR2 YFSETQ. The CDR3 is 17 residues long. CDR3 protein: CASSLRTSGGRDNEQFF. The full variable domain, completed using reference TRBV5-1 and TRBJ2-1, is KAGVTQTPRYLIKTRGQQVTLSCSPISGHRSVSWYQQTPGQGLQFLFEYFSETQRNKGNFPGRFSGRQFSNSRSEMNVSTLELGDSALYLCASSLRTSGGRDNEQFFGPGTRLTVL.

The chain joins TRBV19 to TRBJ2-1; there is no DNA to check the TCRdb D call of TRBD2. CDR3 size: 13 residues. CDR1 is LNHDA, CDR2 SQIVND, per germline (reference sequence). The chain's CDR3 is CASSEGTYNEQFF.

V and J are TRBV7-8 and TRBJ2-7; TCRdb designates TRBD1, a call that cannot be tested without DNA. CDR1 is SGHVS and CDR2 is FQNEAQ in the germline V gene. This CDR3 region has 13 residues. The CDR3 is CASSPQGGYEQYF.

CDR3 loop: CASSIPGLYQETQYF. The chain carries TRBV5-1 and TRBJ2-5; checking the TCRdb D call of TRBD2 is not possible without DNA. CDR3 length: 15 residues. The germline V gene encodes CDR1 SGHRS and CDR2 YFSETQ.

This sequence joins TRBV19 and TRBJ1-5. Per the germline V gene, CDR1 is LNHDA and CDR2 is SQIVND (reference sequence). The CDR3 is made up of 12 amino acids. CDR3 amino acids: CASSIEKKPQHF.

The chain is built from TRBV11-3 and TRBJ2-5; the TCRdb call, TRBD2, lacks DNA for checking. Germline CDR1 and CDR2: SGHNT and YENEEA. The CDR3 is made up of 17 amino acids. The CDR3 here is CASSASGTSGSWETQYF.

This chain uses TRBV10-3 with TRBJ2-3; the D gene TCRdb calls, TRBD1, cannot be checked with no DNA. Germline-derived CDR1 and CDR2 are ENHRY and SYGVKD. The CDR3 covers 15 residues. The CDR3 protein is CAISPGQGAPDTQYF.

The J gene is TRBJ2-2, the V gene TRBV5-5; TCRdb reports TRBD1, a call that lacks DNA to check it against. The CDR3 is made up of 15 amino acids. Germline-derived CDR1 and CDR2 are SGHKS and YYEKEE (reference sequence). CDR3 protein: CASSRGAGERGELFF.